Following are 10 T cell receptor beta chains from one sample sequenced in a study of beta chain features in type 1 diabetes. General study points: TCRB CDR3s from Type 1 diabetes patients were moderately but significantly shorter in all four CD4+ subsets.

These receptors' antigens are unknown. Reverse transcription of all isolated RNA meant that expressed TCRB transcripts were sequenced. TCRdb's copy holds only in-frame clones and misses some; the assay was immunoSEQ multiplex PCR. The profile covers about 710,000 clones, with about 14% appearing a single time and approximately 0.039% taken by the ten largest. The sequencing input was naive CD4+ T cells from blood. The receptors were sampled from a man aged 18 to 29 with type 1 diabetes.

The chain employs TRBV28 and TRBJ1-2; TRBD1 matches 8 bases. V shed 9 bases and J 8 bases; nucleotides not matched to a gene: 8. This CDR3 has 12 amino acids. In germline, CDR1 is MDHEN, CDR2 SYDVKM. CDR3 amino acids: CARMDRARGYTF. In DNA form, the CDR3 reads TGTGCCAGGATGGACAGGGCTAGGGGCTACACCTTC.

The chain couples TRBV18 to TRBJ2-1; D unclear. This CDR3 contains 13 residues. Germline V gene data show CDR1 as KGHSH and CDR2 as LQKENI. V lost 3 bases, J lost 5 bases, and 8 bases lay in between. The DNA of the CDR3 is TGTGCCAGCTCACCTTACGAGAACAATGAGCAGTTCTTC. It specifies CASSPYENNEQFF.

The chain links TRBV14 to TRBJ1-2, with D unresolved. V was shortened by 1 base and J by 5 bases, with 11 bases between the two germline ends. The CDR3 runs to 14 residues. CDR1 SGHDN and CDR2 FVKESK come from the germline V gene. The CDR3: CASSQAPYGYGYTF. As DNA, the CDR3 is TGTGCCAGCAGCCAAGCCCCCTACGGGTATGGCTACACCTTC.

This clone turned up a few times. The rearrangement joins TRBV30 to TRBJ1-5; possibly TRBD1 for D (6 bases). Trimming shortened V by 3 bases and J by 5 bases, and 14 bases separated the two germline ends. Germline CDR1 reads GTSNPN; CDR2 reads SVGIG (reference sequence). This CDR3 is built from 14 residues. The CDR3 bases are TGTGCCTGGAGGCCCCGGGGGGCAGATCAGCCCCAGCATTTT. This encodes CAWRPRGADQPQHF.

The chain recombines TRBV18 with TRBJ2-2; 8 bases are a match to TRBD1. Germline values: CDR1 KGHSH, CDR2 LQKENI. The CDR3 runs 16 residues. The V segment lost 6 bases and the J segment 1 base; nucleotides outside the gene matches: 7. The CDR3 is CASSEAGTGNTGELFF. The CDR3, as DNA: TGTGCCAGCTCCGAAGCTGGGACAGGGAACACCGGGGAGCTGTTTTTT.

In its sample, this clone was seen a few times. The J gene is TRBJ1-1, the V gene TRBV7-3; D possibly corresponds to TRBD1 (5 bases). Trimming shortened V by 6 bases and J by 0 bases, and 11 bases separated the two germline ends. The CDR3 contains 14 residues. The germline V gene encodes CDR1 SGHTA and CDR2 FQGTGA. Here the CDR3 reads CASRKGQMNTEAFF. The CDR3, as DNA: TGTGCCAGCAGGAAGGGGCAAATGAACACTGAAGCTTTCTTT. The whole variable domain, remainder taken from reference TRBV7-3 and TRBJ1-1, is GAGVSQTPSNKVTEKGKYVELRCDPISGHTALYWYRQSLGQGPEFLIYFQGTGAADDSGLPNDRFFAVRPEGSVSTLKIQRTERGDSAVYLCASRKGQMNTEAFFGQGTRLTVV.

The genes are TRBV6-1 and TRBJ2-1; D call uncertain. In germline, CDR1 is MNHNS, CDR2 SASEGT. The CDR3 spans 16 residues. Trimming removed 3 bases at V and 1 base at J, with 13 bases between. The DNA for the CDR3 is TGTGCCAGCAGTGACAGGCCGACTGCGTCCTACAATGAGCAGTTCTTC. Encoded protein: CASSDRPTASYNEQFF.

With regard to this clone: The identical CDR3 is also encoded by other nucleotide sequences in the sample. The V gene is TRBV10-3, the J gene TRBJ2-1; D is unresolved. V lost 3 bases and J lost 4, with 4 bases in between. The CDR3 runs to 12 residues. Per germline, CDR1 ENHRY and CDR2 SYGVKD. The CDR3 region has the DNA TGTGCCATCAGTGAAGGATACAATGAGCAGTTCTTC. This encodes CAISEGYNEQFF.

The V gene is TRBV4-3, the J gene TRBJ2-5, with a tentative D call TRBD2 (6 bases). Looked up from germline, CDR1 is LGHNA and CDR2 is YSLEER. The V and J ends lost 0 bases and 9 bases respectively, with 14 bases between them. This CDR3 is 14 amino acids long. In DNA form, the CDR3 reads TGCGCCAGCAGCCAAGATACGGGGACTTCGGCCCAGTACTTC. It translates to CASSQDTGTSAQYF.

The genes are TRBV7-9 and TRBJ1-5; D is uncertain. The CDR3 has 14 residues. CDR1 is SEHNR and CDR2 is FQNEAQ in the germline V gene (reference sequence). Trimming pared 5 bases from V and 6 bases from J, leaving 14 bases between. The CDR3 reads CASSRNEMGQPQHF. CDR3 nucleotide sequence: TGTGCCAGCAGCCGTAATGAAATGGGTCAGCCCCAGCATTTT.